Below are 18 T cell receptor beta chains sequenced from a single sample in a study of blood T cell repertoires in COVID-19 (TCRdb year 2020). The protocol used for the library was the immunoSEQ multiplex PCR assay. TCRdb re-hosts the immuneACCESS table, in-frame sequences only. Its copies lack some clones; in the studies checked, an unresolved V gene accounts for under half of them, and the cause for the rest is not known. This sample comprises fewer than 450,000 clones, 90% of them detected only once. The ten largest clones take up 0.55% to 0.75% of the sample. The sequencing input was PBMCs or T cells enriched from blood (not recorded which). Receptors originate from a man aged 18 to 35 who had recovered from COVID-19.

This chain joins TRBV12-5 and TRBJ1-6, with D possibly being TRBD1 (6 bases). The germline V gene encodes CDR1 LGHNT and CDR2 FRNRAP. The CDR3 runs to 17 residues. Trimming removed 4 bases from V and 6 bases from J, with 19 bases in between. The chain's CDR3 is CASGSTGQTGPNSPLHF. The DNA of the CDR3 is TGTGCTAGTGGTTCCACGGGACAAACGGGTCCTAATTCACCCCTCCACTTT.

The V and J genes are TRBV6-5 and TRBJ2-3; D gene ambiguous. V was cut by 8 bases and J by 3 bases, with 9 bases left in between. There are 12 residues in the CDR3. The germline V gene encodes CDR1 MNHEY and CDR2 SVGAGI. This CDR3 is CASSPRTDTQYF. CDR3 coding DNA: TGTGCCAGCTCCCCGAGAACAGATACGCAGTATTTT.

The chain carries TRBV7-9 and TRBJ1-2; the D gene is possibly TRBD1 (5 bases). Trimming removed 7 bases at V and 6 bases at J, with 15 bases between. Germline-derived CDR1 and CDR2 are SEHNR and FQNEAQ (reference sequence). The CDR3 sequence is 13 residues long. CDR3 sequence reads: CASTYFGGDGYTF. The CDR3 DNA follows: TGTGCCAGCACCTATTTCGGAGGGGATGGCTACACCTTC.

V gene TRBV7-9 combines with J gene TRBJ2-1, with a weak D call TRBD1 (5 bases). V gave up 5 bases and J gave up 4 bases, with 9 bases separating them. The CDR3 totals 13 residues. The germline CDR1 and CDR2 sequences are SEHNR and FQNEAQ (reference sequence). The CDR3 nucleotides are TGTGCCAGCAGCGTCACAGGTTACAATGAGCAGTTCTTC. Translated, it gives CASSVTGYNEQFF.

This rearrangement joins TRBV5-5 to TRBJ1-6; D possibly corresponds to TRBD1 (5 bases). V lost 2 bases and J lost 7, with 7 bases in between. The germline CDR1 and CDR2 sequences are SGHKS and YYEKEE (reference sequence). The CDR3 length is 13 residues. The CDR3 protein is CASSFPGNSPLHF. CDR3 nucleotides: TGTGCCAGCAGCTTCCCAGGGAATTCACCCCTCCACTTT.

The genes are TRBV7-2 and TRBJ2-7; tentatively, D is TRBD2 (5 bases). Trimming took 1 base from V and 0 from J, leaving 10 bases between them. The CDR3 covers 15 residues. Germline V gene data show CDR1 as SGHTA and CDR2 as FQGNSA. CDR3 loop: CASSLVGDSSYEQYF. DNA of the CDR3: TGTGCCAGCAGCTTAGTGGGAGATAGCTCCTACGAGCAGTACTTC.

The chain employs TRBV19 and TRBJ1-3; 8 nucleotides align to TRBD1. V lost 7 bases, J lost 2 bases, and 4 bases stayed unmatched. Germline lookup yields CDR1 LNHDA and CDR2 SQIVND (reference sequence). CDR3 length: 14 amino acids. CDR3 DNA sequence: TGTGCCAGTAACCAGGGGGCGCCTGGAAACACCATATATTTT. This sequence encodes CASNQGAPGNTIYF.

The V and J genes are TRBV4-1 and TRBJ2-7, with 8 bases that match TRBD1. Per germline, CDR1 MGHRA and CDR2 YSYEKL. CDR3 length: 13 residues. V was pared by 2 bases and J by 9 bases, with 6 bases of the junction left unmatched. The CDR3 coding sequence is TGCGCCAGCAGCCAACTACAGGGGGGCGGGCAGTACTTC. As protein: CASSQLQGGGQYF.

The chain is built from TRBV11-1 and TRBJ1-2; 7 bases agree with TRBD1. V trimming: 5 bases; J trimming: 4 bases; junction bases outside the gene matches: 4. Germline assignment: CDR1 SGHAT and CDR2 FQDESV (reference sequence). The CDR3 is 13 residues long. The CDR3 protein is CASSPGGFYGYTF. The CDR3 coding sequence is TGTGCCAGCAGCCCAGGGGGATTCTATGGCTACACCTTC.

The rearrangement uses TRBV19 and TRBJ1-6; 8 bases align to TRBD1. There are 16 residues in the CDR3. Looked up from germline, CDR1 is LNHDA and CDR2 is SQIVND (reference sequence). Trimming cost V 6 bases and J 6 bases; bases outside gene matches: 10. CDR3 coding DNA: TGTGCCAGTAGATTTTCCGGACAGGGAATTAATTCACCCCTCCACTTT. Its protein is CASRFSGQGINSPLHF.

V usage is TRBV5-6 and J usage is TRBJ2-1; a weak D match, TRBD2 (6 bases). Trimming shortened V by 4 bases and J by 6 bases, and 11 bases separated the two germline ends. The length of the CDR3 is 13 residues. Per germline, CDR1 SGHDT and CDR2 YYEEEE. CDR3 sequence (DNA): TGTGCCAGCAGCCTTTTGGGGGGCAATGAGCAGTTCTTC. This translates into CASSLLGGNEQFF. Drawing the rest from reference TRBV5-6 and TRBJ2-1, the complete variable domain is DAGVTQSPTHLIKTRGQQVTLRCSPKSGHDTVSWYQQALGQGPQFIFQYYEEEERQRGNFPDRFSGHQFPNYSSELNVNALLLGDSALYLCASSLLGGNEQFFGPGTRLTVL.

This clone has just one count. The CDR3: CASSLTVTGELFF. For the CDR3, the DNA is TGTGCCAGCAGCTTAACGGTCACCGGGGAGCTGTTTTTT. The rearrangement joins TRBV7-2 to TRBJ2-2; D gene unclear. V gave up 2 bases and J gave up 4 bases, with 5 bases separating them. The CDR3 loop spans 13 amino acids. CDR1 and CDR2 from the germline V gene are SGHTA and FQGNSA.

V is TRBV5-1 and J is TRBJ1-1; 7 bases map to TRBD1. V lost 0 bases to trimming and J lost 0 bases; unmatched junction nucleotides: 5. Germline CDR1 and CDR2: SGHRS and YFSETQ. This CDR3 has 16 residues. The CDR3 nucleotides read TGCGCCAGCAGCTTGGAAGGGGGCACAATGAACACTGAAGCTTTCTTT. This encodes CASSLEGGTMNTEAFF.

This chain uses TRBV3-1 (or the pseudogene TRBV3-2) with TRBJ1-6; 8 nucleotides align to TRBD1. CDR1 and CDR2 from the germline V gene are LGHDT and YNNKEL (reference sequence). The trim removed 3 bases at V and 7 bases at J, leaving 5 bases unmatched. This CDR3 has 15 amino acids. The CDR3 is CASSHGTGSNSPLHF. The CDR3 DNA sequence: TGTGCCAGCAGCCACGGGACAGGCTCCAATTCACCCCTCCACTTT.

The chain joins TRBV5-1 to TRBJ1-5, with D tentatively TRBD1 (6 bases). V was shortened by 4 bases and J by 5 bases, with 13 bases between the two germline ends. This CDR3 has 14 residues. Germline V gene sequence: CDR1 SGHRS, CDR2 YFSETQ. The CDR3 sequence: CASSPGQPDQPQHF. CDR3 sequence (DNA): TGCGCCAGCAGCCCTGGACAGCCTGATCAGCCCCAGCATTTT.

The chain links TRBV9 to TRBJ2-1, with TRBD2 matching over 15 bases. Trimming took 3 bases from V and 5 from J; bases not matched to a gene: 9. The length of the CDR3 is 18 residues. Germline CDR1 SGDLS, CDR2 YYNGEE. The CDR3 bases are TGTGCCAGCAGCGCCGGACTAGCGGGAGGGCCGGTTGACAATGAGCAGTTCTTC. Its translation is CASSAGLAGGPVDNEQFF.

V gene TRBV5-6 combines with J gene TRBJ2-1, with TRBD2 identical over 7 bases. The V gene end was trimmed by 0 bases and the J gene end by 2 bases; junction bases not matched to a gene: 5. Per the germline V gene, CDR1 is SGHDT and CDR2 is YYEEEE. The CDR3 is 16 residues long. The CDR3 is CASSLGLAETYNEQFF. As DNA, the CDR3 is TGTGCCAGCAGCTTGGGTCTAGCGGAAACCTACAATGAGCAGTTCTTC.

The chain carries TRBV7-2 and TRBJ2-1, with a tentative D call TRBD2 (6 bases). The CDR3 runs 15 residues. V lost 2 bases and J lost 2, with 10 bases in between. CDR1 SGHTA and CDR2 FQGNSA come from the germline V gene. CDR3 nucleotide sequence: TGTGCCAGCAGCTTAATGGCGGGGACCTACAATGAGCAGTTCTTC. Its protein is CASSLMAGTYNEQFF.